This T cell receptor (beta chain) comes out of a study of CD8+ T cells in alopecia areata. On the basis of CD4, CD8alpha, NKG2D, NKG2ACE and other markers, pooled cutaneous lymph node cells were sorted. Concerning this clone itself: Mouse gene names apply. From the germline J gene comes the end of the CDR3, since the read stops 3 residues before it.

Losses at the gene ends were 3 bases for V and 7 bases for J; bases not matched to a gene: 6. The CDR3 totals 16 residues. Germline lookup yields CDR1 NNHDY and CDR2 SYVADS. Investigators isolated RNA and reverse transcribed it into cDNA to act as the sequencing template. TCRdb keeps only in-frame clones here, not all; method: immunoSEQ multiplex PCR. This set yields 270,000 or so clones and no singletons; the top ten hold 0.9% to 1.5%. The TCR comes from a C3H/HeJ mouse with alopecia areata. The MHC haplotype of this mouse line is H2-k. The gene calls are TRBV13-3 and TRBJ1-6; TRBD1 matches 11 bases. TRBJ1-6 counts as an open reading frame of uncertain function. The material sequenced was CD4+ T cells sorted from a lymph node. CDR3 bases read: TGTGCCAGCAGTGGTCCGGACAGGGGGCGGAATTCGCCC. Translating it yields CASSGPDRGRNSP. The whole CDR3 protein reads CASSGPDRGRNSPLYF.